This T cell receptor (beta chain) was obtained from a study of blood T cell repertoires in COVID-19. Study as a whole: Whether acute or convalescent, the COVID-19 samples came from the United States, Italy and Spain. T cells, B-cell-depleted T cells, or PBMCs provided the cDNA or gDNA that served as material.

Seattle patient enrollment occurred during active infection, with longitudinal follow-up thereafter. Original processing notes: Reference gene primer amplification yielded estimated nucleated cell counts. The method was immunoSEQ multiplex PCR; TCRdb's version includes in-frame clones alone and lacks a portion of them. Clone size and V and J calls were adopted from that table, with D and trimming inferred from the DNA. The sample shows 150,000 to 170,000 clones, approximately 80% of them seen only once. Looked up from germline, CDR1 is DFQATT and CDR2 is SNEGSKA (reference sequence). The CDR3 length is 13 residues. V was pared by 3 bases and J by 3 bases, with 4 bases of the junction left unmatched.

The sequencing sample was made of peripheral blood. The TCR sequence derives from a woman aged 60-75 years with COVID-19, enrolled during active disease. The J gene is TRBJ2-7, the V gene TRBV20-1; 8 positions match TRBD1. CDR3 sequence: CSASQGAGYEQYF. The DNA for the CDR3 is TGCAGTGCTAGTCAGGGGGCTGGCTACGAGCAGTACTTC.